Listed below are T cell receptor beta chains from one sample, sequenced in a study of persistence of HIV-infected CD4 T cells. Profiling relied on immunoSEQ multiplex PCR, and the TCRdb table lists in-frame clones only, not all of them. Of about 40,000 clones in the sample, 75% to 85% were seen once. These receptors lack a known antigen. Sequencing used CD4+ T cells sorted from PBMCs after approximately 19-hour stimulation, obtained from a patient who received antiretroviral therapy. The receptors were gathered from an adult man with HIV who was CMV-seropositive. Each CDR3 is given with its conserved first and last residue. Fields, in order: J gene, D gene, V gene, clone size, CDR3 protein, CDR3 DNA. D genes are given only for firm matches. Expanded clones are given a class, and other clones once, few, many or no size at all.

TRBJ1-5,.,TRBV6-2/TRBV6-3,.,CASSLPGVGNQPQHF,TGTGCCAGCAGCCTTCCAGGGGTAGGGAATCAGCCCCAGCATTTT
TRBJ1-5,.,TRBV7-2,.,CASSLEKSGNQPQHF,TGTGCCAGCAGCTTAGAAAAGAGCGGAAATCAGCCCCAGCATTTT
TRBJ2-2,.,TRBV5-1,.,CASSLKGAPGELFF,TGCGCCAGCAGCTTGAAAGGGGCCCCCGGGGAGCTGTTTTTT
TRBJ2-7,TRBD1,TRBV29-1,.,CSVEWGTGLSYEQYF,TGCAGCGTTGAATGGGGGACAGGCCTTTCCTACGAGCAGTACTTC
TRBJ1-3,.,TRBV5-1,.,CASSHGNSGNTIYF,TGCGCCAGCAGCCACGGAAACTCTGGAAACACCATATATTTT
TRBJ2-5,.,TRBV24-1,.,CATSDSRAPLAETQYF,TGTGCCACCAGTGATTCCCGAGCGCCACTAGCAGAGACCCAGTACTTC
TRBJ1-2,.,TRBV3-1/TRBV3-2,.,CASSSGLSDYGYTF,TGTGCCAGCAGCTCGGGCCTATCGGACTATGGCTACACCTTC
TRBJ2-2,TRBD2,TRBV7-8,.,CASSFIAGVGLDGELFF,TGTGCCAGCAGCTTTATAGCGGGAGTAGGGTTAGATGGGGAGCTGTTTTTT
TRBJ1-2,TRBD1,TRBV6-5,medium-sized,CASSRLGQGWNGYTF,TGTGCCAGCAGCCGACTCGGACAGGGTTGGAATGGCTACACCTTC
TRBJ1-1,.,TRBV21-1,.,CARDGSRLTHTEAFF,TGTGCCCGGGACGGTTCTCGCCTAACACACACTGAAGCTTTCTTT
TRBJ1-1,.,TRBV7-6,.,CASSPGGNTEAFF,TGTGCCAGCAGCCCTGGGGGGAACACTGAAGCTTTCTTT
TRBJ1-1,.,TRBV9,.,CASSPQTGPNTEAFF,TGTGCCAGCAGCCCCCAGACAGGACCGAACACTGAAGCTTTCTTT
TRBJ2-3,TRBD2,TRBV5-1,.,CASSSGVAGVADTQYF,TGCGCCAGCAGCTCCGGGGTAGCGGGAGTGGCAGATACGCAGTATTTT
TRBJ1-4,.,TRBV6-6,few,CASSPRTAYTTNEKLFF,TGTGCCAGCAGTCCCCGGACAGCCTACACAACTAATGAAAAACTGTTTTTT
TRBJ2-5,.,TRBV5-4,.,CASSLDSLETQYF,TGTGCCAGCAGCTTGGACTCCCTGGAGACCCAGTACTTC
TRBJ1-5,.,TRBV6-5,few,CASSSLGGDQPQHF,TGTGCCAGCAGTTCCCTCGGGGGGGATCAGCCCCAGCATTTT
TRBJ2-1,TRBD2,TRBV4-2,.,CASSQEMGLASNEQFF,TGTGCCAGCAGCCAAGAGATGGGACTAGCGAGTAATGAGCAGTTCTTC
TRBJ2-7,TRBD2,TRBV5-6,.,CASSWGGRRSEQYF,TGTGCCAGCAGCTGGGGAGGGCGGCGCTCCGAGCAGTACTTC
TRBJ2-5,TRBD1,TRBV13,once,CASSLTGGFIETQYF,TGTGCCAGCAGCCTAACAGGGGGCTTTATAGAGACCCAGTACTTC
TRBJ1-5,.,TRBV25-1,.,CASRGREGQPQHF,TGTGCCAGTAGGGGGAGGGAGGGCCAGCCCCAGCATTTT
TRBJ2-2,TRBD2,TRBV20-1,few,CSASRSSGRAGELFF,TGCAGTGCTAGTAGATCTAGCGGGAGAGCCGGGGAGCTGTTTTTT